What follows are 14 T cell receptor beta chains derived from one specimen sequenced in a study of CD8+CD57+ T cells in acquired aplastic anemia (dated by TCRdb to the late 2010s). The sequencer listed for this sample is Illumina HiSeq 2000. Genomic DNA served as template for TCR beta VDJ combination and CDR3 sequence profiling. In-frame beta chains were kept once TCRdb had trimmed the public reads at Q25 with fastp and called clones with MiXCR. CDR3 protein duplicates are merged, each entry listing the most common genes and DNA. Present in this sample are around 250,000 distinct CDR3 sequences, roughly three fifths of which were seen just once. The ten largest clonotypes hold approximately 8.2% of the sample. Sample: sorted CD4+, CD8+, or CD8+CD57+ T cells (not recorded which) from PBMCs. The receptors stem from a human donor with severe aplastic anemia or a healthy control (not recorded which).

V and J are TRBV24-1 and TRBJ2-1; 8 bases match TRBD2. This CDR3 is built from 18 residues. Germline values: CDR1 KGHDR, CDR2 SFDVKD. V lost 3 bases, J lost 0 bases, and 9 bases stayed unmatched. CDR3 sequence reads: CATSDPTGAGGSYNEQFF. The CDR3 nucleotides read TGTGCCACCAGTGATCCCACGGGGGCGGGGGGCTCCTACAATGAGCAGTTCTTC.

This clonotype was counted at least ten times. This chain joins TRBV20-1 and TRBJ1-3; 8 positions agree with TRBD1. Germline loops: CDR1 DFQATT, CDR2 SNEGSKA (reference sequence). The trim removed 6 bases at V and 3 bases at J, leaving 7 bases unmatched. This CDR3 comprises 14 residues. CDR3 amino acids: CSAAPGGLGNTIYF. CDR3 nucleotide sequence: TGCAGTGCGGCCCCAGGGGGCCTTGGAAACACCATATATTTT.

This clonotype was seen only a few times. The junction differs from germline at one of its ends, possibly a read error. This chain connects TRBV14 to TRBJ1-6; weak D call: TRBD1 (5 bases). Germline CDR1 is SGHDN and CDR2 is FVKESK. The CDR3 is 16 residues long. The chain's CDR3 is CASSQARTTYNSPLHF. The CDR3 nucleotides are TGTGCCAGCAGCCAAGCTCGGACAACCTACAATTCACCCCTCCACTTT.

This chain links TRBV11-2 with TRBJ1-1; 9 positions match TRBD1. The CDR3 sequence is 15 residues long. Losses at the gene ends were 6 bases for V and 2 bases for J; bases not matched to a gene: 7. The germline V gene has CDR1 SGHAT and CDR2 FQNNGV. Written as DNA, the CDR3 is TGTGCCAGCAGGTACGACAGGGGGGAAAACACTGAAGCTTTCTTT. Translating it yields CASRYDRGENTEAFF.

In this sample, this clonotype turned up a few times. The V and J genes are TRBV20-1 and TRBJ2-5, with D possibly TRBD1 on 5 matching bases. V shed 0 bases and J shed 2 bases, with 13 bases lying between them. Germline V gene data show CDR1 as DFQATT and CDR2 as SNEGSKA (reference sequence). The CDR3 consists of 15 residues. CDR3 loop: CSARDPGSGQETQYF. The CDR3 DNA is TGCAGTGCTAGAGATCCGGGTTCAGGGCAAGAGACCCAGTACTTC.

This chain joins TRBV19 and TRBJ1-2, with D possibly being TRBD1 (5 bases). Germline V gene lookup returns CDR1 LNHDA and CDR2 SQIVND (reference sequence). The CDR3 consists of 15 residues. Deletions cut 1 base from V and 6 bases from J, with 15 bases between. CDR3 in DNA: TGTGCCAGTAGTATAGCTCCCGGCGGGGGTGATGGCTACACCTTC. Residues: CASSIAPGGGDGYTF.

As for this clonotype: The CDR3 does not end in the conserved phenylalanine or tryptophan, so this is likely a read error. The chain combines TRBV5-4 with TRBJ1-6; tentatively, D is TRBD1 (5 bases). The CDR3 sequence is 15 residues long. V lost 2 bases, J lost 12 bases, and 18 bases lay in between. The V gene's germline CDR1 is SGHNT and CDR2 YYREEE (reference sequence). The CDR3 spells CASSLVGQGRLPLHL. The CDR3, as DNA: TGTGCCAGCAGCTTAGTTGGGCAGGGAAGGTTACCCCTCCACCTT.

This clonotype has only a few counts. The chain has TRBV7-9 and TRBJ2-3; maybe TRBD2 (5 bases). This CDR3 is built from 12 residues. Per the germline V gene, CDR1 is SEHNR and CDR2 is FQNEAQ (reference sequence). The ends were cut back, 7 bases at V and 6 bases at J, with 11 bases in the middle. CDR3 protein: CASIGMADTQYF. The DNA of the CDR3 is TGTGCCAGCATCGGGATGGCGGATACGCAGTATTTT. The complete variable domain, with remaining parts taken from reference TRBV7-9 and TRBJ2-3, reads DTGVSQNPRHKITKRGQNVTFRCDPISEHNRLYWYRQTLGQGPEFLTYFQNEAQLEKSRLLSDRFSAERPKGSFSTLEIQRTEQGDSAMYLCASIGMADTQYFGPGTRLTVL.

DNA of the CDR3: TGTGCCAGCAGCCCAACCGGGACAGGCCCTCTCGAGCAGTACTTC. As protein: CASSPTGTGPLEQYF. The chain has TRBV7-9 and TRBJ2-7; TRBD1 aligns across 8 bases. The J segment lost 6 bases and the V segment lost 5 bases, leaving 12 bases of the junction unmatched. The CDR3 extends over 15 amino acids. Germline values: CDR1 SEHNR, CDR2 FQNEAQ (reference sequence).

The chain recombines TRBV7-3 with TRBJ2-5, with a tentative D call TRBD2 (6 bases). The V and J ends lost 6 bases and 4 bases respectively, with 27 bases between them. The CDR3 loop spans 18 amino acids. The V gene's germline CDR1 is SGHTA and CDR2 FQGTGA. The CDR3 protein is CASSPRPHPPGEGETQYF. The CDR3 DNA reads TGTGCCAGCAGTCCTAGGCCCCATCCGCCGGGGGAAGGAGAGACCCAGTACTTC.

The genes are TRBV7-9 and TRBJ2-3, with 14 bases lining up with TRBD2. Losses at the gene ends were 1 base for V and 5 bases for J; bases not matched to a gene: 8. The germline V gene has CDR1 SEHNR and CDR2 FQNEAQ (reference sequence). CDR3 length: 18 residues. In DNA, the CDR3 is TGTGCCAGCAGCTTAGGTCGTCGACTAGCGGGGGGGCAAGATACGCAGTATTTT. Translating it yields CASSLGRRLAGGQDTQYF.

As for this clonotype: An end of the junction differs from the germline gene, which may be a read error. CDR3 loop: CASSLSSSDTQYF. The CDR3 coding sequence is TGTGCCAGCAGCTTATCGTCCAGCGATACGCAGTATTTT. The rearrangement links TRBV5-1 to TRBJ2-3; D unclear. In germline, CDR1 is SGHRS, CDR2 YFSETQ. This CDR3 is 13 amino acids long.

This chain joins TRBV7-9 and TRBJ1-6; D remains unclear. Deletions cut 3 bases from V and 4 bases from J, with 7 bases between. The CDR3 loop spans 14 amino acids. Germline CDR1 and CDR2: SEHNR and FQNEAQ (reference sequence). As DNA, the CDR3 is TGTGCCAGCAGCTTTACAGATTATAATTCACCCCTCCACTTT. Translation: CASSFTDYNSPLHF.

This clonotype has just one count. The CDR3 DNA follows: TGCAGCGTTGAAGTTGAGGGGAACACTGAAGCTTTCTTT. Translation gives CSVEVEGNTEAFF. V usage is TRBV29-1 and J usage is TRBJ1-1; D uncertain. V was pared by 1 base and J by 1 base, with 7 bases between. Germline V gene lookup returns CDR1 SQVTM and CDR2 ANQGSEA. CDR3 size: 13 residues.